Shown below are 16 T cell receptor beta chains from a single sample sequenced in a study of CD8+CD57+ T cells in acquired aplastic anemia. Only patients with CD8+CD57+ cell expansion on flow cytometry were chosen for sequencing. Genomic DNA provided the template from which TCR beta VDJ and CDR3 profiles were obtained. Each CDR3 protein gets one entry after TCRdb re-called the reads with MiXCR. The sample carries some 200,000 distinct CDR3 sequences, about half recorded once. Specimen: sorted CD4+, CD8+, or CD8+CD57+ T cells (not recorded which) from PBMCs. The receptors derive from a human donor with aplastic anemia.

About this clonotype: The junction does not match germline at one end; this may be a read error. The chain employs TRBV7-8 and TRBJ2-5; no clear D gene. The CDR3 contains 10 residues. The germline V gene encodes CDR1 SGHVS and CDR2 FQNEAQ. As DNA, the CDR3 is TGCGCCAGCAGCCAGAAGGCCCAGTACTTC. Translating gives CASSQKAQYF.

The chain is built from TRBV2 and TRBJ1-2; maybe TRBD1 (6 bases). Trimming took off 3 bases at V and 13 bases at J, with 15 bases between the two ends. This CDR3 is 12 amino acids long. The germline V gene encodes CDR1 SNHLY and CDR2 FYNNEI. CDR3 nucleotides: TGTGCCAGCAGTGATCGGGCAGGGGCAATCACCTTC. Residues: CASSDRAGAITF.

To note about this clonotype: One base away lies a much larger clone, so this may be a sequencing read error. This chain connects TRBV12-5 to TRBJ2-2; D call uncertain. V gave up 1 base and J gave up 8 bases, with 11 bases separating them. The CDR3 loop spans 14 amino acids. The germline V gene has CDR1 LGHNT and CDR2 FRNRAP. The CDR3 loop reads CASGLAGRRGELFF. The CDR3 nucleotides read TGTGCTAGTGGTTTGGCCGGACGCAGAGGGGAGCTGTTTTTT. Full variable domain (remainder filled in from reference TRBV12-5 and TRBJ2-2): DARVTQTPRHKVTEMGQEVTMRCQPILGHNTVFWYRQTMMQGLELLAYFRNRAPLDDSGMPKDRFSAEMPDATLATLKIQPSEPRDSAVYFCASGLAGRRGELFFGEGSRLTVL.

This clonotype has ten or more counts. V is TRBV19 and J is TRBJ1-3; the D is unclear. Germline CDR1 and CDR2: LNHDA and SQIVND (reference sequence). V dropped 8 bases and J dropped 0 bases, with 17 bases sitting between them. This CDR3 has 16 amino acids. The CDR3 DNA is TGTGCCAGTGGGCCTCCCGGGTCCCTCTCTGGAAACACCATATATTTT. Its translation: CASGPPGSLSGNTIYF.

This clonotype appeared a few times. This chain joins TRBV10-3 and TRBJ2-7; a possible D gene is TRBD2 (5 bases). The CDR3 covers 14 residues. The ends were cut back, 6 bases at V and 6 bases at J, with 18 bases in the middle. Germline CDR1 is ENHRY and CDR2 is SYGVKD. The CDR3 nucleotides read TGTGCCATCAGCGCCGATAGGGAGACGGGCGAGCAGTACTTC. This codes for CAISADRETGEQYF.

This clonotype came up many times. The gene calls are TRBV5-5 and TRBJ1-2; 7 bases match TRBD1. Trimming cost V 3 bases and J 2 bases; bases outside gene matches: 1. The CDR3 runs 13 residues. The germline gives CDR1 SGHKS, CDR2 YYEKEE (reference sequence). CDR3 sequence (DNA): TGTGCCAGCAGCTGGGGACAGAACTATGGCTACACCTTC. Residues: CASSWGQNYGYTF.

The gene calls are TRBV7-2 and TRBJ1-5, with TRBD1 identical over 7 bases. J lost 3 bases, V lost 4 bases, and 6 bases had no gene match. CDR3 size: 15 residues. Germline loops: CDR1 SGHTA, CDR2 FQGNSA. CDR3 bases: TGTGCCAGCAGCTACAGGGGAGGGCTCAATCAGCCCCAGCATTTT. Amino acid sequence: CASSYRGGLNQPQHF.

This chain uses TRBV10-1 with TRBJ1-2; D not certain. The germline CDR1 and CDR2 sequences are WNHNN and SYGVQD (reference sequence). V lost 3 bases, J lost 8 bases, and 4 bases lay in between. The CDR3 spans 10 residues. This CDR3 is CASSEEGYTF. CDR3 in DNA: TGCGCCAGCAGTGAAGAAGGCTACACCTTC.

A few counts support this clonotype. The genes are TRBV19 and TRBJ1-1; 8 nucleotides line up with TRBD1. The CDR3 is made up of 13 amino acids. V trimming: 7 bases; J trimming: 10 bases; junction bases outside the gene matches: 11. Germline CDR1 is LNHDA and CDR2 is SQIVND (reference sequence). In nucleotides, the CDR3 is TGTGCCAGTACCCATGGGGAGGGACAGGCAGCTTTCTTT. Amino acid sequence: CASTHGEGQAAFF.

This chain connects TRBV9 to TRBJ2-7, with TRBD2 matching over 7 bases. The V segment lost 3 bases and the J segment 7 bases; nucleotides outside the gene matches: 10. Germline-derived CDR1 and CDR2 are SGDLS and YYNGEE. The CDR3 has 14 amino acids. The CDR3 loop reads CASSASGTMGEQYF. DNA of the CDR3: TGTGCCAGCAGCGCATCCGGGACTATGGGAGAGCAGTACTTC.

CDR3 in amino acids: CASLPGGYTGELFF. DNA for the CDR3: TGTGCCAGCTTACCTGGGGGGTACACCGGGGAGCTGTTTTTT. The chain has TRBV25-1 and TRBJ2-2; weak D call: TRBD2 (6 bases). Trimming left V 8 bases short and J 3 bases short, with 13 bases between. The CDR3 covers 14 residues. CDR1 and CDR2 (germline): MGHDK, SYGVNS.

This clonotype was found once. One junction end does not reproduce the germline sequence, and a read error may be involved. The rearrangement uses TRBV6-1 and TRBJ2-1; 7 nucleotides match TRBD1. The CDR3 consists of 16 residues. Germline loops: CDR1 MNHNS, CDR2 SASEGT. For the CDR3, the DNA is TGTGCCATCAGTGAAGCACAGGGGTCAGCCTACAATGAGCAGTTCTTC. It codes for CAISEAQGSAYNEQFF.

A word on this clonotype: Germline is not matched at one junction end, which may reflect a read error. The V call is TRBV10-1, the J call TRBJ1-1, with D maybe TRBD1 (5 bases). The CDR3 length is 13 residues. Germline lookup yields CDR1 WNHNN and CDR2 SYGVQD (reference sequence). This chain's CDR3 is CAGRAGLNTEASF. Here the CDR3 DNA reads TGCGCCGGCAGGGCAGGCCTGAACACTGAAGCTTCCTTT.

This clonotype was seen more than once but under ten times. The chain combines TRBV6-2 or TRBV6-3 with TRBJ1-1; the D gene is possibly TRBD1 (6 bases). V was clipped by 0 bases and J by 5 bases, with 25 bases between them. This CDR3 has 19 residues. CDR1 is MNHEY and CDR2 is SVGEGT in the germline V gene. The CDR3 region is CASSYSRNEQGSWWTEAFF. DNA for the CDR3: TGTGCCAGCAGTTACTCGAGGAACGAGCAGGGGAGTTGGTGGACTGAAGCTTTCTTT.

Written as DNA, the CDR3 is TGTGCCACAAGGGACGGAGCAACTAATGAAAAACTGTTTTTT. Translating it yields CATRDGATNEKLFF. The gene calls are TRBV19 and TRBJ1-4; tentative D call: TRBD1 (5 bases). The CDR3 is 14 residues long. Germline CDR1 reads LNHDA; CDR2 reads SQIVND (reference sequence). V was shortened by 10 bases and J by 0 bases, with 12 bases between the two germline ends.

The gene calls are TRBV7-3 and TRBJ1-6, with TRBD1 as a possible D gene (5 bases). V lost 5 bases and J 7 bases, leaving 12 bases between the germline ends. Germline loops: CDR1 SGHTA, CDR2 FQGTGA. The CDR3 has 14 amino acids. The CDR3 here is CASSHGGSNSPLHF. CDR3 DNA: TGTGCCAGCAGCCACGGGGGGAGCAATTCACCCCTCCACTTT.